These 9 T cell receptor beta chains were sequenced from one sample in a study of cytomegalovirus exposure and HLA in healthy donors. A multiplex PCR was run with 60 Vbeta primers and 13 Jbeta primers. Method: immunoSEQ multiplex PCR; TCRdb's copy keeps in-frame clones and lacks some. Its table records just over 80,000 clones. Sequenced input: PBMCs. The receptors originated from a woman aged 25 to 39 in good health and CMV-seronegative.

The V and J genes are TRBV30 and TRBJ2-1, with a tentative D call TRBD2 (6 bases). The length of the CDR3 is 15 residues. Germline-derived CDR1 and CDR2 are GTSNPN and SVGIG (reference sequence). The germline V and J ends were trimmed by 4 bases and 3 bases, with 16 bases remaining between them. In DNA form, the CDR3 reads TGTGCCTGGACCTTAGGGGCGGGAATCTACAATGAGCAGTTCTTC. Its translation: CAWTLGAGIYNEQFF.

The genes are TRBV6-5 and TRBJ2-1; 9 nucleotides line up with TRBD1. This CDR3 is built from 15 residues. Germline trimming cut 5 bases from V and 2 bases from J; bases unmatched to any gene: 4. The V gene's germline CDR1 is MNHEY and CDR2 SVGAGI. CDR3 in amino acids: CASSPTGGAYNEQFF. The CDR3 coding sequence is TGTGCCAGCAGTCCGACAGGGGGGGCCTACAATGAGCAGTTCTTC.

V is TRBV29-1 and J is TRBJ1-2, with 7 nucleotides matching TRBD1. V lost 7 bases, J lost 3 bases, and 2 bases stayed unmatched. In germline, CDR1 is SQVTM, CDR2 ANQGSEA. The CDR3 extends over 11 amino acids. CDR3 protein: CSAQGDYGYTF. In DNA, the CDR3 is TGCAGCGCCCAGGGGGACTATGGCTACACCTTC.

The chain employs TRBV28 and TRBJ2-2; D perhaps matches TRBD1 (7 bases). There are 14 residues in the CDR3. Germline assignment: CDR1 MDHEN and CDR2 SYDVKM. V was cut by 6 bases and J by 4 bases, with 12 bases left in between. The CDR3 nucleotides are TGTGCCAGCAGCCCCAGGGGGGCCACCGGGGAGCTGTTTTTT. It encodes CASSPRGATGELFF.

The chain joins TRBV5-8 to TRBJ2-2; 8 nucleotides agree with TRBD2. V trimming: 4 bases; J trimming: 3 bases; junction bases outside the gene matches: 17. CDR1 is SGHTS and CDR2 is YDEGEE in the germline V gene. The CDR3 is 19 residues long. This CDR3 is CASSPGGASGRGYTGELFF. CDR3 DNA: TGTGCCAGCAGCCCGGGGGGGGCTTCAGGACGGGGTTACACCGGGGAGCTGTTTTTT.

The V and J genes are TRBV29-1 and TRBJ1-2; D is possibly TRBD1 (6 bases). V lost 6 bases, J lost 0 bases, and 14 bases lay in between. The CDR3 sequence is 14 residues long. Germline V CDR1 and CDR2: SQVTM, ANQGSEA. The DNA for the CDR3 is TGCAGCGTCGAAACAGGGTTAGCTAACTATGGCTACACCTTC. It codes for CSVETGLANYGYTF.

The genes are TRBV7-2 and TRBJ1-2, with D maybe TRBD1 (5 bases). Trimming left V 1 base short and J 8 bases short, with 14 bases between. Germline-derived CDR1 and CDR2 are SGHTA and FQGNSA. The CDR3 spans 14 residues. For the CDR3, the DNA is TGTGCCAGCAGCTTAGAGACCGGGGGAGGAGGCTACACCTTC. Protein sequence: CASSLETGGGGYTF.

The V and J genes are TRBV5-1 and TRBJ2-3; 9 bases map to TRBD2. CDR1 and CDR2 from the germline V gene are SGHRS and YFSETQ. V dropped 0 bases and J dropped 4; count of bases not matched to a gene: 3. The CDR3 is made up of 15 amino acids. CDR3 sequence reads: CASSLVSGSADTQYF. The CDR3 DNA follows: TGCGCCAGCAGCTTGGTTAGCGGGAGCGCAGATACGCAGTATTTT.

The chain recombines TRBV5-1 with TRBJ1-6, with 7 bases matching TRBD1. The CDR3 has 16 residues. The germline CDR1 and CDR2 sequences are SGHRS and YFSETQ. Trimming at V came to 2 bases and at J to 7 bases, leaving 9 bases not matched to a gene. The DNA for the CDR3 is TGCGCCAGCAGCTTTGGGGACAGCGTAAAAAATTCACCCCTCCACTTT. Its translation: CASSFGDSVKNSPLHF. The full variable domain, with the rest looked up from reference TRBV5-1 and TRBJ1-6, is KAGVTQTPRYLIKTRGQQVTLSCSPISGHRSVSWYQQTPGQGLQFLFEYFSETQRNKGNFPGRFSGRQFSNSRSEMNVSTLELGDSALYLCASSFGDSVKNSPLHFGNGTRLTVT.